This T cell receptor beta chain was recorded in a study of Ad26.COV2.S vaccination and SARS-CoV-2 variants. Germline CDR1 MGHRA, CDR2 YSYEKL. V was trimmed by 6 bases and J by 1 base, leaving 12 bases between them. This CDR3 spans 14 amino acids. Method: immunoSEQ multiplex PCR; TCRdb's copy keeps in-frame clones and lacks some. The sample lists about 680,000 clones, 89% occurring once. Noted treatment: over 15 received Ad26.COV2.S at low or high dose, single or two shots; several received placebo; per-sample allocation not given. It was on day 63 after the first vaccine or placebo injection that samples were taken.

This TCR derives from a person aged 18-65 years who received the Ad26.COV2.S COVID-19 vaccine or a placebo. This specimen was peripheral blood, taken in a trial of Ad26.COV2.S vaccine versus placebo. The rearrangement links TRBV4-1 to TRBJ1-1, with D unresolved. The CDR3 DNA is TGCGCCAGCAGTTCAGAACGGGGGAACACTGAAGCTTTCTTT. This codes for CASSSERGNTEAFF.